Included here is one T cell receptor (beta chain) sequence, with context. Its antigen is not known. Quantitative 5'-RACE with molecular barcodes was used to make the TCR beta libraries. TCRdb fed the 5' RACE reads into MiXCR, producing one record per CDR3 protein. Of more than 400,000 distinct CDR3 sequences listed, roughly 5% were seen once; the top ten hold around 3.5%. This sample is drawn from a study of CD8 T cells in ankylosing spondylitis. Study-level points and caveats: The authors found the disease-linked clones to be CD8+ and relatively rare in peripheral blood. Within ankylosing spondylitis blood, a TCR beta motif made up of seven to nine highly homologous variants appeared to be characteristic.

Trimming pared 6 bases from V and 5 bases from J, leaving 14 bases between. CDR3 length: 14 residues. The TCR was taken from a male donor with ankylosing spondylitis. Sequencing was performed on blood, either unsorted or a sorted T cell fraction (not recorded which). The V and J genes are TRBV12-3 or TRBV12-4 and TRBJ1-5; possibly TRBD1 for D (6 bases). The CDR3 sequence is CASRETGRHQPQHF. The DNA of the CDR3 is TGTGCCAGCAGGGAAACAGGGAGGCATCAGCCCCAGCATTTT.